Listed below are T cell receptor beta chains from one sample, sequenced in a study of cytomegalovirus exposure and HLA in healthy donors. Only in-frame clones appear in the TCRdb table, and some are missing; sequencing was by immunoSEQ multiplex PCR. The profile covers 150,000 or so clones, with roughly 84% appearing a single time and 10% taken by the ten largest. The sample was PBMCs. All receptors derive from a man younger than 40 in good health and CMV-seropositive. CDR3s include the opening cysteine and the closing phenylalanine or tryptophan. The order of the fields is J gene, D gene, V gene, clone size, CDR3 protein, CDR3 DNA. A D gene is named only where the DNA matches it firmly. Clone size is given for some rows only: seen once, a few or many times, or a class if the clone is expanded.

>TRBJ1-1|TRBD1|TRBV6-1|once
CASTAGQGARFEAFF
TGTGCCAGCACCGCAGGACAGGGGGCGAGGTTTGAAGCTTTCTTT
>TRBJ2-7|-|TRBV30|-
CAWSERGLQYF
TGTGCCTGGAGTGAAAGGGGCCTGCAGTACTTC
>TRBJ1-4|TRBD1|TRBV6-5|-
CASRGTGTGNEKLFF
TGTGCCAGCAGGGGAACCGGGACAGGGAATGAAAAACTGTTTTTT
>TRBJ1-5|-|TRBV4-1|-
CASSRRDSQPQHF
TGCGCCAGCAGTCGCCGTGACTCCCAGCCCCAGCATTTT
>TRBJ1-1|-|TRBV28|-
CASSLLKEGYMNTEAFF
TGTGCCAGCAGTTTATTGAAAGAGGGCTACATGAACACTGAAGCTTTCTTT
>TRBJ2-7|-|TRBV10-2|once
CASKVGRGYEQYF
TGCGCCAGCAAAGTGGGCAGGGGCTACGAGCAGTACTTC
>TRBJ1-2|-|TRBV9|-
CASTQGAAYSNYGYTF
TGTGCCAGCACCCAAGGGGCGGCCTATTCTAACTATGGCTACACCTTC
>TRBJ1-5|-|TRBV2|-
CASSLPAGRNQPQHF
TGTGCCAGCAGCCTCCCGGCAGGGAGGAATCAGCCCCAGCATTTT
>TRBJ1-1|TRBD1|TRBV19|-
CASTITGDAEAFF
TGTGCCAGTACCATTACAGGGGACGCTGAAGCTTTCTTT
>TRBJ1-1|-|TRBV4-1|once
CASSHNQVNTEAFF
TGCGCCAGCAGCCACAATCAGGTGAACACTGAAGCTTTCTTT
>TRBJ1-1|TRBD1|TRBV9|-
CASDRSGTGGFGTEAFF
TGTGCCAGTGACCGATCCGGGACAGGGGGCTTTGGGACTGAAGCTTTCTTT
>TRBJ1-5|-|TRBV27|-
CASRQVGYNQPQHF
TGTGCCAGTCGACAGGTTGGGTACAATCAGCCCCAGCATTTT
>TRBJ2-7|-|TRBV7-7|-
CASSLAEADEQYF
TGTGCTAGCAGCTTAGCAGAGGCAGACGAGCAGTACTTC
>TRBJ2-1|TRBD2|TRBV5-6|-
CASSSGTRYNEQFF
TGTGCCAGCAGCTCTGGGACTAGGTACAATGAGCAGTTCTTC
>TRBJ1-3|-|TRBV2|-
CASSIQGSGNTIYF
TGTGCCAGCAGTATACAGGGCTCTGGAAACACCATATATTTT
>TRBJ1-4|-|TRBV7-9|-
CASSSREKLFF
TGTGCCAGCAGCTCCAGGGAAAAACTGTTTTTT
>TRBJ2-1|-|TRBV6-7|once
CASSYFPGEIKTSSYNEQFF
TGTGCCAGCAGTTACTTCCCGGGGGAGATAAAGACGAGCTCCTACAATGAGCAGTTCTTC
>TRBJ2-5|-|TRBV5-6|-
CASSLLRRGPKTQYF
TGTGCCAGCAGCTTGCTAAGGCGGGGCCCCAAGACCCAGTACTTC
>TRBJ1-5|TRBD1|TRBV28|-
CASNVQGASQPQHF
TGTGCCAGCAACGTTCAGGGGGCGAGTCAGCCCCAGCATTTT
>TRBJ2-2|-|TRBV6-1|once
CASTPLLTGELFF
TGTGCCAGCACCCCCCTGTTGACCGGGGAGCTGTTTTTT
>TRBJ2-3|-|TRBV7-6|-
CASSLVTTPDTQYF
TGTGCCAGCAGCTTAGTGACTACCCCAGATACGCAGTATTTT
>TRBJ2-1|-|TRBV30|-
CAWRWGRPYNEQFF
TGTGCCTGGAGATGGGGCAGGCCCTACAATGAGCAGTTCTTC
>TRBJ1-2|TRBD1|TRBV9|-
CASSGVGTGERYGYTF
TGTGCCAGCAGCGGGGTAGGGACAGGGGAGCGCTATGGCTACACCTTC
>TRBJ1-1|-|TRBV10-3|many
CAIGGSTENTEAFF
TGTGCCATCGGGGGGTCGACAGAGAACACTGAAGCTTTCTTT
>TRBJ2-7|TRBD2|TRBV5-1|-
CASSLGRFGRGDEQYF
TGCGCCAGCAGCTTGGGCCGGTTCGGGAGGGGCGACGAGCAGTACTTC
>TRBJ1-4|-|TRBV4-2|once
CASSPLVSGRNEKLFF
TGTGCCAGCAGCCCGCTCGTATCAGGGCGAAATGAAAAACTGTTTTTT
>TRBJ2-5|TRBD2|TRBV7-6|-
CAASWASGEETQYF
TGTGCCGCGAGCTGGGCTAGCGGGGAAGAGACCCAGTACTTC
>TRBJ2-1|-|TRBV15|-
CATSRDSSEQFF
TGTGCCACCAGCAGAGATAGTAGTGAGCAGTTCTTC
>TRBJ1-4|-|TRBV6-6|-
CASAGEKLFF
TGTGCCAGCGCGGGGGAAAAACTGTTTTTT
>TRBJ1-4|-|TRBV10-3|-
CAISDSFNEKLFF
TGTGCCATCAGTGATTCGTTTAATGAAAAACTGTTTTTT
>TRBJ2-7|TRBD1|TRBV28|-
CASSPEFGTGSYEQYF
TGTGCCAGCAGTCCCGAATTCGGGACAGGCTCCTACGAGCAGTACTTC
>TRBJ2-7|TRBD1|TRBV30|few
CAWTNPGQGGNEQYF
TGTGCCTGGACCAATCCGGGACAGGGAGGAAACGAGCAGTACTTC
>TRBJ1-6|-|TRBV20-1|few
CSVSPGSPLHF
TGCAGTGTTTCCCCCGGGTCACCCCTCCACTTT
>TRBJ1-2|-|TRBV30|-
CAWSNSESSGYTF
TGTGCCTGGAGTAACTCTGAGTCTTCTGGCTACACCTTC
>TRBJ2-3|-|TRBV9|-
CASSVDGQDTQYF
TGTGCCAGCAGCGTAGATGGCCAGGATACGCAGTATTTT
>TRBJ2-1|TRBD2|TRBV9|once
CASSVEGLAATEQFF
TGTGCCAGCAGCGTAGAGGGACTAGCGGCCACCGAGCAGTTCTTC
>TRBJ1-5|-|TRBV28|-
CASSKEINQPQHF
TGTGCCAGCAGTAAGGAGATCAATCAGCCCCAGCATTTT
>TRBJ2-7|-|TRBV2|-
CASKGGQSSSYEQYF
TGTGCCAGCAAGGGCGGACAGTCAAGCTCCTACGAGCAGTACTTC
>TRBJ1-2|-|TRBV7-2|-
CASSFLSSNYGYTF
TGTGCCAGCAGCTTCCTATCTTCCAACTATGGCTACACCTTC
>TRBJ2-4|-|TRBV5-1|-
CASSLAIGQSLAKNIQYF
TGCGCCAGCAGCTTGGCCATCGGACAGTCTTTAGCCAAAAACATTCAGTACTTC
>TRBJ1-2|-|TRBV19|-
CASSTGEYYGYTF
TGTGCCAGTAGCACCGGGGAGTACTATGGCTACACCTTC